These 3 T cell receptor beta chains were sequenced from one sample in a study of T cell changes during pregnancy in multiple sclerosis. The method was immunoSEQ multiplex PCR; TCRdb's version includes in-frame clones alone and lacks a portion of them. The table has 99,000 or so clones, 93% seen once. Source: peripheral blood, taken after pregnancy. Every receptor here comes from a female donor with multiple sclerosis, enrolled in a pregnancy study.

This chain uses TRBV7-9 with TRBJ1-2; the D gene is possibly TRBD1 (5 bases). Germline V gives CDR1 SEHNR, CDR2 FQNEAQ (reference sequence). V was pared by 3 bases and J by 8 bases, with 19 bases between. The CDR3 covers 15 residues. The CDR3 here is CASSFWGGNLRGYTF. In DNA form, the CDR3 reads TGTGCCAGCAGCTTTTGGGGCGGAAACCTTAGGGGCTACACCTTC.

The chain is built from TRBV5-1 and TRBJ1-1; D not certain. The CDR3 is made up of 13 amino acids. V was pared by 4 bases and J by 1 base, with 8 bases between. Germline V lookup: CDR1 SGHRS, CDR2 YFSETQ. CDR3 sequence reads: CASSTTKNTEAFF. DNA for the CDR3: TGCGCCAGCAGCACTACAAAGAACACTGAAGCTTTCTTT.

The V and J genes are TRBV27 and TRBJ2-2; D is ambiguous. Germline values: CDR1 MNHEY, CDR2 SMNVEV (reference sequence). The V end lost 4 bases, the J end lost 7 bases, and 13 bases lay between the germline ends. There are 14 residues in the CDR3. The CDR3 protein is CASSSRLLDGELFF. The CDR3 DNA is TGTGCCAGCAGTTCCCGACTTCTGGACGGGGAGCTGTTTTTT.